This TCR beta chain was identified during a study of T cell changes during pregnancy in multiple sclerosis. Data came from immunoSEQ multiplex PCR; TCRdb stores just in-frame clones and leaves some out. The table lists around 50,000 clones, around 93% of them singletons. Losses at the gene ends were 5 bases for V and 1 base for J; bases not matched to a gene: 3. CDR1 and CDR2 from the germline V gene are LNHDA and SQIVND (reference sequence). The CDR3 covers 15 residues. The V call is TRBV19, the J call TRBJ2-5; TRBD1 aligns across 11 bases. The specimen was CD4+ T cells from peripheral blood mononuclear cells, collected after pregnancy. This sequence originates from a female donor with multiple sclerosis, enrolled in a pregnancy study. Here the CDR3 reads CASSPGQGAQETQYF. The CDR3 coding sequence is TGTGCCAGTAGTCCAGGACAGGGGGCCCAAGAGACCCAGTACTTC.